The 2 T cell receptor beta chains reported below all come from one sample, sequenced in a study of cytotoxic CD8 clonotypes in ibrutinib-treated CLL (dated by TCRdb to about 2021). Library prep was done by the immunoSEQ multiplex PCR assay. TCRdb re-hosts the immuneACCESS table, in-frame sequences only. Its copies lack some clones; in the studies checked, an unresolved V gene accounts for under half of them, and the cause for the rest is not known. A total of some 310,000 clones appear in this sample, 70% to 80% of them only once. Clones ranked in the top ten supply roughly 6.3% of the sample. Sequencing used PBMCs, obtained before ibrutinib treatment. These receptors were obtained from a human donor with chronic lymphocytic leukemia.

The chain links TRBV15 to TRBJ1-5; a weak D match, TRBD1 (6 bases). Deletions cut 5 bases from V and 5 bases from J, with 13 bases between. The CDR3 is made up of 14 amino acids. Germline loops: CDR1 LNHNV, CDR2 YYDKDF (reference sequence). The CDR3 nucleotides are TGTGCCACCAGCCGGGGGGCGGAAGATCAGCCCCAGCATTTT. Its protein product is CATSRGAEDQPQHF. The complete variable domain, with remaining parts taken from reference TRBV15 and TRBJ1-5, reads DAMVIQNPRYQVTQFGKPVTLSCSQTLNHNVMYWYQQKSSQAPKLLFHYYDKDFNNEADTPDNFQSRRPNTSFCFLDIRSPGLGDTAMYLCATSRGAEDQPQHFGDGTRLSIL.

The chain carries TRBV11-1 and TRBJ1-5, with no clear D. Germline CDR1 reads SGHAT; CDR2 reads FQDESV (reference sequence). The CDR3 contains 13 residues. V lost 1 base, J lost 4 bases, and 5 bases lay in between. In DNA form, the CDR3 reads TGTGCCAGCAGCTTAGTCCCAAATCAGCCCCAGCATTTT. Amino acids: CASSLVPNQPQHF.